The clone carrying this T cell receptor beta chain was counted a few times. What it binds is not known. With 60 Vbeta and 13 Jbeta primers, the PCR was carried out. Clones were sequenced by immunoSEQ multiplex PCR, and TCRdb holds only the in-frame ones, with some missing. This sample yields around 71,000 clones, of which 55% to 75% are seen a single time; around 5.8% belongs to the top ten. The sample comes from a study of cytomegalovirus exposure and HLA in healthy donors. Study-wide findings and caveats: The majority of CMV-associated TCR beta chains were reported as apparently HLA-restricted in a later analysis.

J gave up 0 bases and V 4 bases, and 5 bases lay outside the gene matches. Germline values: CDR1 MNHNS, CDR2 SASEGT. This CDR3 comprises 16 residues. Sequencing was performed on PBMCs. The sequence was obtained from a man aged 25-45 years in good health and CMV-seropositive. V is TRBV6-1 and J is TRBJ2-2; TRBD1 agrees at 7 bases. CDR3 sequence (DNA): TGTGCCAGCAGTGGTAGACAGGGACCGAACACCGGGGAGCTGTTTTTT. As protein: CASSGRQGPNTGELFF.